These 26 T cell receptor beta chains share one sample of origin, sequenced in a study of T-cell memory formation after mild COVID-19. From the 5' RACE reads, TCRdb called clonotypes with MiXCR, one entry per CDR3 protein. Here the sample spans roughly 600,000 distinct CDR3 sequences, approximately 19% being singletons. Sequencing was carried out using PBMCs or a T cell subset sorted from them (not recorded which). The receptors here all came from an adult woman who had mild COVID-19 (a few samples of this study predate the infection). Cell type and time point are not known.

This clonotype turned up a few times. The chain combines TRBV5-4 with TRBJ1-1; 7 bases match TRBD1. The length of the CDR3 is 20 residues. Germline V gene lookup returns CDR1 SGHNT and CDR2 YYREEE (reference sequence). V shed 0 bases, J shed 0 bases, and the junction held 17 bases outside the gene matches. The CDR3 DNA reads TGTGCCAGCAGCTTGGGAGGGACAGCCTACCCCTTTCTTATGAACACTGAAGCTTTCTTT. This gives the protein CASSLGGTAYPFLMNTEAFF. The variable domain in full, completed from reference TRBV5-4 and TRBJ1-1, reads ETGVTQSPTHLIKTRGQQVTLRCSSQSGHNTVSWYQQALGQGPQFIFQYYREEENGRGNFPPRFSGLQFPNYSSELNVNALELDDSALYLCASSLGGTAYPFLMNTEAFFGQGTRLTVV.

This clonotype was picked up many times. The chain recombines TRBV3-1 with TRBJ1-3, with D unresolved. This CDR3 is built from 15 residues. V lost 0 bases to trimming and J lost 3 bases, with 9 bases between them. Germline-derived CDR1 and CDR2 are LGHDT and YNNKEL (reference sequence). CDR3 in DNA: TGTGCCAGCAGCCAAGATCGCGGTGTTGGAAACACCATATATTTT. Translated, it gives CASSQDRGVGNTIYF.

This chain connects TRBV20-1 to TRBJ1-1; 7 bases map to TRBD1. V lost 2 bases, J lost 5 bases, and 11 bases stayed unmatched. This CDR3 region has 15 residues. CDR1 is DFQATT and CDR2 is SNEGSKA in the germline V gene (reference sequence). CDR3 sequence reads: CSARIQGPLGTEAFF. Written as DNA, the CDR3 is TGCAGTGCTAGAATACAGGGGCCCCTAGGGACTGAAGCTTTCTTT.

The V gene is TRBV7-9, the J gene TRBJ1-1; possible D gene TRBD1, 5 bases. Between the trimmed V and J ends, which lost 5 bases and 4 bases, there was a span of 11 bases. CDR3 length: 13 residues. Germline CDR1 is SEHNR and CDR2 is FQNEAQ (reference sequence). CDR3: CASSIEGTTEAFF. CDR3 sequence (DNA): TGTGCCAGCAGCATCGAGGGGACCACTGAAGCTTTCTTT.

This chain uses TRBV5-1 with TRBJ2-1; D is ambiguous. The CDR3 is made up of 15 amino acids. V lost 0 bases to trimming and J lost 7 bases, with 14 bases between them. The germline CDR1 and CDR2 sequences are SGHRS and YFSETQ. The CDR3 DNA is TGCGCCAGCAGCTTGGGGACCTTAGTGGGGAATGAGCAGTTCTTC. It codes for CASSLGTLVGNEQFF. The full variable domain, in which reference TRBV5-1 and TRBJ2-1 provide the parts outside the CDR3, is KAGVTQTPRYLIKTRGQQVTLSCSPISGHRSVSWYQQTPGQGLQFLFEYFSETQRNKGNFPGRFSGRQFSNSRSEMNVSTLELGDSALYLCASSLGTLVGNEQFFGPGTRLTVL.

This CDR3 reads CATTGGGGQPQHF. The CDR3 bases are TGTGCCACCACGGGGGGCGGCGGGCAGCCCCAGCATTTT. V is TRBV24-1 and J is TRBJ1-5; tentatively, D is TRBD1 (6 bases). Germline V gives CDR1 KGHDR, CDR2 SFDVKD. V lost 8 bases and J lost 7, with 14 bases in between. This CDR3 has 13 amino acids.

This clonotype was detected a few times. J is TRBJ2-4 and V is TRBV20-1; 15 nucleotides agree with TRBD2. The CDR3 has 15 residues. J lost 8 bases, V lost 4 bases, and 6 bases had no gene match. Germline assignment: CDR1 DFQATT and CDR2 SNEGSKA (reference sequence). The CDR3 loop is CSAMGLAGGGDIQYF. The CDR3 coding sequence is TGCAGTGCTATGGGACTAGCGGGAGGCGGAGACATTCAGTACTTC.

V and J are TRBV20-1 and TRBJ1-1; 9 bases fit TRBD1. Per the germline V gene, CDR1 is DFQATT and CDR2 is SNEGSKA (reference sequence). Unmatched junction bases numbered 28, after V lost 7 bases and J lost 4 bases. This CDR3 has 20 residues. In nucleotides, the CDR3 is TGCAGTGTCGCAGCTAGAGACAGGACAGGGGCCCGCATCCGACGCACTGAAGCTTTCTTT. It is translated as CSVAARDRTGARIRRTEAFF.

V and J are TRBV24-1 and TRBJ2-3; D is perhaps TRBD2 (6 bases). There are 16 residues in the CDR3. In germline, CDR1 is KGHDR, CDR2 SFDVKD. V lost 5 bases, J lost 6 bases, and 20 bases lay in between. The CDR3 sequence: CATSVREAGSADTQYF. The CDR3 DNA is TGTGCCACCAGTGTTCGCGAGGCCGGGAGCGCGGATACGCAGTATTTT.

There are many counts of this clonotype. Written as DNA, the CDR3 is TGTGCCACCAGTGCCACTTCTAACTATGGCTACACCTTC. Protein: CATSATSNYGYTF. The V call is TRBV24-1, the J call TRBJ1-2, with unresolved D. The CDR3 is 13 residues long. Per the germline V gene, CDR1 is KGHDR and CDR2 is SFDVKD. With 5 bases removed from V and 0 bases from J, the gap between germline ends came to 6 bases.

This chain uses TRBV9 with TRBJ2-5; 7 nucleotides line up with TRBD1. Looked up from germline, CDR1 is SGDLS and CDR2 is YYNGEE. The CDR3 runs 16 residues. The V and J ends lost 3 bases and 1 base, in that order; junction bases with no gene match: 9. The CDR3 loop is CASSDSPYRGQETQYF. As DNA, the CDR3 is TGTGCCAGCAGCGACTCCCCGTACAGGGGCCAAGAGACCCAGTACTTC. Full variable domain (remainder filled in from reference TRBV9 and TRBJ2-5): DSGVTQTPKHLITATGQRVTLRCSPRSGDLSVYWYQQSLDQGLQFLIQYYNGEERAKGNILERFSAQQFPDLHSELNLSSLELGDSALYFCASSDSPYRGQETQYFGPGTRLLVL.

This clonotype was seen a handful of times. V is TRBV5-1 and J is TRBJ2-3; TRBD2 agrees at 7 bases. Germline values: CDR1 SGHRS, CDR2 YFSETQ. CDR3 length equals 15 residues. V shed 7 bases, J shed 2 bases, and the junction held 10 bases outside the gene matches. In nucleotides, the CDR3 is TGCGCCAGCGGAATAGCTAGCGGCTCCACAGATACGCAGTATTTT. Its translation is CASGIASGSTDTQYF. The complete variable domain, with remaining parts taken from reference TRBV5-1 and TRBJ2-3, reads KAGVTQTPRYLIKTRGQQVTLSCSPISGHRSVSWYQQTPGQGLQFLFEYFSETQRNKGNFPGRFSGRQFSNSRSEMNVSTLELGDSALYLCASGIASGSTDTQYFGPGTRLTVL.

The V gene is TRBV7-3, the J gene TRBJ2-1, with 8 nucleotides matching TRBD1. From germline, CDR1 is SGHTA and CDR2 FQGTGA. The J segment lost 3 bases and the V segment lost 5 bases, leaving 6 bases of the junction unmatched. The CDR3 length is 15 residues. The CDR3 protein is CASSPRQGSYNEQFF. CDR3 in DNA: TGTGCCAGCAGCCCGAGACAGGGGAGCTACAATGAGCAGTTCTTC.

Only a few counts were recorded for this clonotype. This CDR3 reads CASSRGTRGFADTQYF. Here the CDR3 DNA reads TGTGCCAGCAGCCGAGGGACCCGGGGTTTTGCAGATACGCAGTATTTT. The genes are TRBV12-3 or TRBV12-4 and TRBJ2-3, with D perhaps matching TRBD1 or TRBD2 (5 bases each). V lost 6 bases to trimming and J lost 4 bases, with 20 bases between them. This CDR3 is built from 16 residues.

This clonotype has more than one count but fewer than ten. V and J are TRBV19 and TRBJ2-1; the match to TRBD2 covers 12 bases. The junction had 7 bases not matched to a gene; V was cut back by 6 bases and J by 4 bases. CDR3 size: 16 residues. Per the germline V gene, CDR1 is LNHDA and CDR2 is SQIVND (reference sequence). The CDR3 region has the DNA TGTGCCAGTAGCCCTAGCGGGAGGGCCTCTTACAATGAGCAGTTCTTC. Protein: CASSPSGRASYNEQFF.

CDR3 amino acids: CASSQDLLRQAHTGALHF. The CDR3 DNA sequence: TGTGCCAGCAGCCAAGACCTCCTACGACAGGCCCATACGGGGGCCCTCCACTTT. The chain joins TRBV3-1 to TRBJ1-6; possible D gene TRBD1, 6 bases. Germline assignment: CDR1 LGHDT and CDR2 YNNKEL (reference sequence). The CDR3 loop spans 18 amino acids. V was pared by 0 bases and J by 14 bases, with 26 bases between. The whole variable domain, filled in from reference TRBV3-1 and TRBJ1-6, reads DTAVSQTPKYLVTQMGNDKSIKCEQNLGHDTMYWYKQDSKKFLKIMFSYNNKELIINETVPNRFSPKSPDKAHLNLHINSLELGDSAVYFCASSQDLLRQAHTGALHFGNGTRLTVT.

This clonotype was picked up many times. This chain links TRBV7-9 with TRBJ2-3; TRBD1 matches at 9 bases. V was pared by 4 bases and J by 2 bases, with 4 bases of the junction left unmatched. In germline, CDR1 is SEHNR, CDR2 FQNEAQ (reference sequence). The CDR3 totals 15 residues. In DNA form, the CDR3 reads TGTGCCAGCAGCTACCGGGACAGGGACACAGATACGCAGTATTTT. This codes for CASSYRDRDTDTQYF.

This clonotype has only a few counts. This chain joins TRBV5-6 and TRBJ2-3; D possibly corresponds to TRBD1 (6 bases). In germline, CDR1 is SGHDT, CDR2 YYEEEE. This CDR3 has 14 amino acids. V gave up 2 bases and J gave up 7 bases, with 14 bases separating them. The CDR3 region is CASSFGQGRYTQYF. The CDR3 DNA reads as TGTGCCAGCAGCTTCGGGCAGGGGCGATATACGCAGTATTTT.

The chain employs TRBV6-5 and TRBJ2-5; TRBD2 matches at 8 bases. The CDR3 has 15 amino acids. CDR1 MNHEY and CDR2 SVGAGI come from the germline V gene. V shed 4 bases and J 2 bases; nucleotides not matched to a gene: 6. The CDR3 protein is CASSSTSGVQETQYF. CDR3 nucleotide sequence: TGTGCCAGCAGTTCCACTAGCGGAGTACAAGAGACCCAGTACTTC.

The gene calls are TRBV7-6 and TRBJ2-1; D gene uncertain. V lost 4 bases, J lost 8 bases, and 9 bases lay in between. Germline V gene sequence: CDR1 SGHVS, CDR2 FNYEAQ. CDR3 length equals 12 residues. CDR3 region: CASSSSDDEQFF. CDR3 DNA: TGTGCCAGCAGCTCCTCGGACGATGAGCAGTTCTTC.

This sequence joins TRBV6-2 or TRBV6-3 and TRBJ1-5; D ambiguous. The CDR3 consists of 16 residues. CDR1 is MNHEY, CDR2 SVGEGT, per germline. V shed 4 bases and J shed 0 bases, with 13 bases lying between them. CDR3 amino acids: CASSSWVSRSNQPQHF. CDR3 sequence (DNA): TGTGCCAGCAGTTCGTGGGTCAGCCGTAGCAATCAGCCCCAGCATTTT.

The gene calls are TRBV12-3 or TRBV12-4 and TRBJ2-3; TRBD2 matches at 10 bases. There are 16 residues in the CDR3. Germline trimming cut 3 bases from V and 3 bases from J; bases unmatched to any gene: 6. CDR3 DNA sequence: TGTGCCAGCAGTTTCCTAGCGGGAGTGTCTACAGATACGCAGTATTTT. Translating gives CASSFLAGVSTDTQYF.

This chain connects TRBV19 to TRBJ2-1; 7 bases line up with TRBD1. This CDR3 comprises 12 residues. The V and J ends lost 4 bases and 8 bases, in that order; junction bases with no gene match: 2. Germline V gene sequence: CDR1 LNHDA, CDR2 SQIVND (reference sequence). The CDR3 spells CASSTGGHEQFF. DNA for the CDR3: TGTGCCAGTAGTACAGGGGGTCATGAGCAGTTCTTC.

This clonotype has ten or more counts. The rearrangement uses TRBV5-5 and TRBJ2-7; possibly TRBD1 or TRBD2 for D (5 bases each). CDR1 and CDR2 from the germline V gene are SGHKS and YYEKEE (reference sequence). This CDR3 comprises 15 residues. V lost 5 bases and J 2 bases, leaving 17 bases between the germline ends. Here the CDR3 reads CASSPSGRFTYEQYF. The CDR3 DNA reads TGTGCCAGCAGTCCTTCGGGGCGATTCACCTACGAGCAGTACTTC.

There are a few counts of this clonotype. V gene TRBV12-3 or TRBV12-4 combines with J gene TRBJ2-5; D remains ambiguous. Trimming removed 3 bases from V and 0 bases from J, with 8 bases in between. The CDR3 has 14 residues. In nucleotides, the CDR3 is TGTGCCAGCAGTTTTAGGGTCGACCAAGAGACCCAGTACTTC. This encodes CASSFRVDQETQYF.

The table lists this clonotype with a few counts. This rearrangement joins TRBV7-9 to TRBJ2-5, with D perhaps given as TRBD1 or TRBD2 (5 bases each). V shed 0 bases and J shed 5 bases, with 10 bases lying between them. CDR1 and CDR2 (germline): SEHNR, FQNEAQ (reference sequence). This CDR3 spans 14 amino acids. CDR3 DNA: TGTGCCAGCAGCTTAGCAGCAGGGACGGAGACCCAGTACTTC. Protein product: CASSLAAGTETQYF.